The 32 T cell receptor beta chains below were found in one sample sequenced in a study of control samples from healthy donors and cancer patients. The protocol was immunoSEQ multiplex PCR, while the TCRdb copy is restricted to in-frame clones and leaves out a portion. The sample yields about 97,000 clones, around nine tenths seen once. The sample taken for sequencing was blood. Receptors were obtained from a man in his thirties or forties in good health.

The rearrangement links TRBV7-9 to TRBJ2-1; 7 bases match TRBD2. In germline, CDR1 is SEHNR, CDR2 FQNEAQ (reference sequence). V lost 5 bases and J lost 7; bases outside the gene matches: 14. CDR3 length: 16 amino acids. The CDR3 DNA reads as TGTGCCAGCAGCCCCCTTACTGGCGGGAGTAGGAATGAGCAGTTCTTC. This encodes CASSPLTGGSRNEQFF.

The chain links TRBV12-3 or TRBV12-4 to TRBJ2-3, with a weak D call TRBD1 (6 bases). The CDR3 length is 12 residues. The V gene lost 1 base and the J gene lost 8 bases, with 7 bases spanning the gap. DNA of the CDR3: TGTGCCAGCAGTTTAGTAGGGGGTACGCAGTATTTT. Its protein is CASSLVGGTQYF.

DNA of the CDR3: TGTGCCAGCAGCCACTTAGGTGTTGGGGGACAGCTTAACTATGGCTACACCTTC. This encodes CASSHLGVGGQLNYGYTF. The chain links TRBV11-2 to TRBJ1-2, with 7 bases matching TRBD1. CDR3 length: 18 residues. Germline CDR1 SGHAT, CDR2 FQNNGV. The V gene end was trimmed by 5 bases and the J gene end by 1 base; junction bases not matched to a gene: 16. Full variable domain (outside the CDR3, taken from reference TRBV11-2 and TRBJ1-2): EAGVAQSPRYKIIEKRQSVAFWCNPISGHATLYWYQQILGQGPKLLIQFQNNGVVDDSQLPKDRFSAERLKGVDSTLKIQPAKLEDSAVYLCASSHLGVGGQLNYGYTFGSGTRLTVV.

The chain is built from TRBV7-9 and TRBJ2-1; D possibly matches TRBD1 or TRBD2 (6 bases each). The V and J ends lost 3 bases and 0 bases respectively, with 12 bases between them. The CDR3 is 16 residues long. The germline gives CDR1 SEHNR, CDR2 FQNEAQ (reference sequence). The CDR3 here is CASSFGGPGSYNEQFF. CDR3 nucleotides: TGTGCCAGCAGCTTTGGGGGGCCTGGCTCCTACAATGAGCAGTTCTTC.

This rearrangement joins TRBV18 to TRBJ2-1; 11 nucleotides line up with TRBD1. Germline V gives CDR1 KGHSH, CDR2 LQKENI. V lost 4 bases, J lost 4 bases, and 24 bases stayed unmatched. The CDR3 is 22 residues long. In DNA form, the CDR3 reads TGTGCCAGCTCACTACCGGGACAGGGGGTACCTTGGCGGGACGAGACTTACAATGAGCAGTTCTTC. Translated, it gives CASSLPGQGVPWRDETYNEQFF.

V and J are TRBV2 and TRBJ2-1, with D possibly matching TRBD2 (6 bases). Germline CDR1 reads SNHLY; CDR2 reads FYNNEI. The CDR3 runs 12 residues. The V gene lost 4 bases and the J gene lost 8 bases, with 9 bases spanning the gap. The DNA of the CDR3 is TGTGCCAGCAGTGGGCAGCGGGATGAGCAGTTCTTC. This encodes CASSGQRDEQFF.

This clone is a singleton in its sample. The chain combines TRBV29-1 with TRBJ2-7, with 9 bases matching TRBD2. Germline V CDR1 and CDR2: SQVTM, ANQGSEA. The CDR3 has 13 amino acids. V shed 4 bases and J 6 bases; nucleotides not matched to a gene: 7. DNA for the CDR3: TGCAGCGTTGTTGGCGGGAGGGTTGGCGAGCAGTACTTC. This codes for CSVVGGRVGEQYF.

This rearrangement joins TRBV6-6 to TRBJ1-1, with D possibly matching TRBD1 (6 bases). Germline values: CDR1 MNHNY, CDR2 SVGAGI (reference sequence). The CDR3 runs to 13 residues. With 0 bases removed from V and 5 bases from J, the gap between germline ends came to 7 bases. The chain's CDR3 is CASSYSRGTEAFF. In nucleotides, the CDR3 is TGTGCCAGCAGTTACTCGAGGGGGACTGAAGCTTTCTTT.

This clone is a singleton in its sample. The gene calls are TRBV14 and TRBJ2-7; 9 positions agree with TRBD1. The junction had 4 bases not matched to a gene; V was cut back by 3 bases and J by 4 bases. The germline V gene has CDR1 SGHDN and CDR2 FVKESK. The CDR3 is 14 residues long. The CDR3 is CASSHGTGLYEQYF. DNA of the CDR3: TGTGCCAGCAGCCACGGGACAGGGCTTTACGAGCAGTACTTC.

J is TRBJ2-5 and V is TRBV7-7; TRBD1 agrees at 7 bases. Germline loops: CDR1 SSHAT, CDR2 FNYEAQ (reference sequence). The length of the CDR3 is 15 residues. V gave up 5 bases and J gave up 5 bases; unmatched junction bases: 11. In DNA form, the CDR3 reads TGTGCCAGCAGCGTAATGACAGGGTCCGGGGAGACCCAGTACTTC. Protein product: CASSVMTGSGETQYF. The variable domain in full, with the rest retrieved from reference TRBV7-7 and TRBJ2-5, is GAGVSQSPRYKVTKRGQDVTLRCDPISSHATLYWYQQALGQGPEFLTYFNYEAQPDKSGLPSDRFSAERPEGSISTLTIQRTEQRDSAMYRCASSVMTGSGETQYFGPGTRLLVL.

This sequence joins TRBV2 and TRBJ2-3; D uncertain. Germline V gene lookup returns CDR1 SNHLY and CDR2 FYNNEI. This CDR3 contains 13 residues. V lost 8 bases and J lost 2, with 11 bases in between. This CDR3 reads CASSLYFTDTQYF. CDR3 sequence (DNA): TGTGCCAGCTCACTGTATTTCACAGATACGCAGTATTTT.

This chain links TRBV3-1 (or the pseudogene TRBV3-2) with TRBJ1-3; TRBD1 is a possible D gene (5 bases). The V gene's germline CDR1 is LGHDT and CDR2 YNNKEL (reference sequence). CDR3 size: 15 residues. V lost 0 bases and J 9 bases, leaving 15 bases between the germline ends. CDR3 loop: CASSQDLQGRVTIYF. The CDR3 nucleotides are TGTGCCAGCAGCCAAGATCTGCAGGGACGAGTCACCATATATTTT.

The sample holds a few counts of this clone. V and J are TRBV6-1 and TRBJ1-2; 8 bases fit TRBD1. V dropped 3 bases and J dropped 4; count of bases not matched to a gene: 13. The CDR3 extends over 17 amino acids. Germline V gene sequence: CDR1 MNHNS, CDR2 SASEGT. The CDR3 spells CASSDVLGADRGYGYTF. The CDR3 coding sequence is TGTGCCAGCAGTGACGTCCTGGGCGCAGACAGGGGCTATGGCTACACCTTC.

The chain employs TRBV11-3 and TRBJ2-3; 9 nucleotides line up with TRBD1. This CDR3 has 15 residues. J was trimmed by 7 bases and V by 8 bases; bases with no gene match: 13. CDR1 and CDR2 from the germline V gene are SGHNT and YENEEA. Here the CDR3 reads CASHTETGGGNTQYF. The DNA of the CDR3 is TGTGCCAGCCATACCGAGACAGGGGGTGGAAATACGCAGTATTTT.

The chain joins TRBV14 to TRBJ2-5; D uncertain. The CDR3 runs 14 residues. Germline V gene lookup returns CDR1 SGHDN and CDR2 FVKESK. V dropped 4 bases and J dropped 6 bases, with 15 bases sitting between them. CDR3 sequence reads: CASSLGPPPKTQYF. The CDR3 nucleotides read TGTGCCAGCAGCCTCGGGCCCCCCCCTAAGACCCAGTACTTC.

This sequence joins TRBV5-4 and TRBJ2-2; no clear D gene. V shed 1 base and J shed 6 bases, with 4 bases lying between them. The V gene's germline CDR1 is SGHNT and CDR2 YYREEE (reference sequence). This CDR3 is 12 amino acids long. In nucleotides, the CDR3 is TGTGCCAGCAGCTTGTTTGCCGGGGAGCTGTTTTTT. Translated, it gives CASSLFAGELFF.

This sequence joins TRBV6-6 and TRBJ1-5; D not certain. The CDR3 is 14 residues long. Germline values: CDR1 MNHNY, CDR2 SVGAGI (reference sequence). Between the trimmed V and J ends, which lost 0 bases and 1 base, there was a span of 4 bases. The CDR3 coding sequence is TGTGCCAGCAGTTACTCTAGGAGCAATCAGCCCCAGCATTTT. As protein: CASSYSRSNQPQHF.

V is TRBV11-2 and J is TRBJ1-3; D remains ambiguous. The V end was cut by 0 bases, the J end by 3 bases, with 3 bases between. The CDR3 runs to 13 residues. Germline values: CDR1 SGHAT, CDR2 FQNNGV. The CDR3 nucleotides are TGTGCCAGCAGCTTAGAGCGTGGAAACACCATATATTTT. Translating gives CASSLERGNTIYF.

The chain is built from TRBV6-4 and TRBJ2-2, with 7 bases that match TRBD1. V lost 8 bases to trimming and J lost 4 bases; unmatched junction nucleotides: 10. This CDR3 contains 15 residues. Germline V gene lookup returns CDR1 MRHNA and CDR2 SNTAGT. The CDR3 sequence is CASRPTGPGTGELFF. The CDR3 nucleotides read TGTGCCAGCCGCCCGACAGGGCCGGGCACCGGGGAGCTGTTTTTT.

This sequence joins TRBV11-2 and TRBJ2-2, with 8 bases lining up with TRBD1. The germline V gene encodes CDR1 SGHAT and CDR2 FQNNGV. The CDR3 has 14 amino acids. V shed 7 bases and J 4 bases; nucleotides not matched to a gene: 5. The CDR3 bases are TGTGCCAGCACACAAACAGGGGGCACCGGGGAGCTGTTTTTT. Its protein product is CASTQTGGTGELFF.

This chain links TRBV12-5 with TRBJ1-5; no reliable D call. Germline V gene lookup returns CDR1 LGHNT and CDR2 FRNRAP. The V end lost 0 bases, the J end lost 6 bases, and 15 bases lay between the germline ends. The CDR3 runs 16 residues. The CDR3 loop is CASGLVAGLWGQPQHF. CDR3 bases: TGTGCTAGTGGTTTGGTAGCTGGTCTGTGGGGTCAGCCCCAGCATTTT.

This clone was recorded a few times. The chain carries TRBV29-1 and TRBJ2-1; 9 bases fit TRBD2. Germline V lookup: CDR1 SQVTM, CDR2 ANQGSEA. The CDR3 covers 15 residues. V was pared by 8 bases and J by 4 bases, with 12 bases of the junction left unmatched. The CDR3 bases are TGCAGCACCAGTCCCCCTAGCGGGGCATACAATGAGCAGTTCTTC. Encoded protein: CSTSPPSGAYNEQFF.

The table lists this clone with a count of one. The chain has TRBV2 and TRBJ1-4; D is uncertain. The CDR3 spans 13 residues. V was trimmed by 8 bases and J by 6 bases, leaving 13 bases between them. From germline, CDR1 is SNHLY and CDR2 FYNNEI. CDR3 DNA: TGTGCCAGCTTCTCATGGGCGGATGAAAAACTGTTTTTT. Translated: CASFSWADEKLFF.

V is TRBV30 and J is TRBJ2-3, with 7 bases matching TRBD2. Per the germline V gene, CDR1 is GTSNPN and CDR2 is SVGIG (reference sequence). CDR3 size: 17 residues. With V trimmed by 0 bases and J by 1 base, 10 bases remained unmatched. The CDR3 region has the DNA TGTGCCTGGAGTGTAGGGTGGCGGGGGACCCGCACAGATACGCAGTATTTT. This gives the protein CAWSVGWRGTRTDTQYF.

The V and J genes are TRBV4-3 and TRBJ1-4, with TRBD1 as a possible D gene (6 bases). Trimming cost V 2 bases and J 4 bases, with 14 bases left between them. The germline V gene encodes CDR1 LGHNA and CDR2 YSLEER. The CDR3 totals 16 residues. CDR3 loop: CASSQQPGASNEKLFF. In DNA, the CDR3 is TGCGCCAGCAGCCAACAACCAGGGGCGAGTAATGAAAAACTGTTTTTT.

The chain uses TRBV5-6 and TRBJ2-7, with 10 bases identical to TRBD2. The length of the CDR3 is 18 residues. Germline assignment: CDR1 SGHDT and CDR2 YYEEEE. The J segment lost 0 bases and the V segment lost 5 bases, leaving 14 bases of the junction unmatched. CDR3 sequence: CASRPTTGLAPSSYEQYF. CDR3 coding DNA: TGTGCCAGCAGACCTACCACGGGACTAGCGCCCAGCTCCTACGAGCAGTACTTC.

This clone showed up just once. The chain combines TRBV2 with TRBJ1-2; possibly TRBD1 for D (5 bases). Trimming stripped 3 bases from V and 5 bases from J, with 10 bases between. From germline, CDR1 is SNHLY and CDR2 FYNNEI. The CDR3 sequence is 13 residues long. The CDR3 loop reads CASSDRAAYGYTF. Here the CDR3 DNA reads TGTGCCAGCAGTGACAGGGCGGCTTATGGCTACACCTTC.

The chain uses TRBV3-1 (or the pseudogene TRBV3-2) and TRBJ2-1; weak D call: TRBD2 (5 bases). This CDR3 has 12 amino acids. The V and J ends lost 1 base and 13 bases respectively, with 11 bases between them. Germline CDR1 reads LGHDT; CDR2 reads YNNKEL (reference sequence). The CDR3 region is CASSQGAGAQFF. CDR3 in DNA: TGTGCCAGCAGCCAAGGGGCGGGCGCTCAGTTCTTC.

Concerning this clone itself: The germline gene is not matched at one end of the junction; a read error may be the cause. This chain joins TRBV6-1 and TRBJ2-7; tentative D call: TRBD2 (5 bases). There are 15 residues in the CDR3. Germline CDR1 reads MNHNS; CDR2 reads SASEGT. The CDR3 coding sequence is TGTGCCGGCAGTGAACGGGATGCCGAATTCTACGAGCAGTACTTC. The encoded protein is CAGSERDAEFYEQYF.

V is TRBV3-1 (or the pseudogene TRBV3-2) and J is TRBJ2-2; 8 bases map to TRBD1. The J segment lost 3 bases and the V segment lost 5 bases, leaving 14 bases of the junction unmatched. Germline V gene sequence: CDR1 LGHDT, CDR2 YNNKEL (reference sequence). The CDR3 consists of 18 residues. As DNA, the CDR3 is TGTGCCAGCAGCGTTCGAGCCGGGACAGGCCGTTACACCGGGGAGCTGTTTTTT. Its protein is CASSVRAGTGRYTGELFF.

J is TRBJ1-3 and V is TRBV30; D is unresolved. The ends were cut back, 6 bases at V and 2 bases at J, with 5 bases in the middle. CDR3 length: 11 amino acids. The germline CDR1 and CDR2 sequences are GTSNPN and SVGIG (reference sequence). In DNA form, the CDR3 reads TGTGCCTGTTCCACTGGAAACACCATATATTTT. This codes for CACSTGNTIYF.

The J gene is TRBJ2-7, the V gene TRBV4-3; no clear D. CDR1 is LGHNA, CDR2 YSLEER, per germline. The CDR3 covers 14 residues. With 2 bases removed from V and 5 bases from J, the gap between germline ends came to 13 bases. CDR3 protein: CASSQFQLSDEQYF. For the CDR3, the DNA is TGCGCCAGCAGCCAATTTCAATTAAGCGACGAGCAGTACTTC.